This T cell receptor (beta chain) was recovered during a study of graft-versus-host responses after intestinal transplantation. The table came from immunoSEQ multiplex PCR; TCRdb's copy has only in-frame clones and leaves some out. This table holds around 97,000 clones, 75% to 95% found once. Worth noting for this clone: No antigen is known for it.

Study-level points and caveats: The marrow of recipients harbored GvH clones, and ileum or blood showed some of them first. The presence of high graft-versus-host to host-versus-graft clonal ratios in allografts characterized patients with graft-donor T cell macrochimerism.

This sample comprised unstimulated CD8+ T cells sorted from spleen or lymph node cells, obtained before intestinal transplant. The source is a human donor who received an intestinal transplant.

The CDR3 coding sequence is TGTGCCAGCAGCCTCGGGCCGGGACAGGAAGCCTACGAGCAGTACTTC. It yields the protein CASSLGPGQEAYEQYF. The V gene is TRBV5-4, the J gene TRBJ2-7; 8 nucleotides align to TRBD1. V lost 4 bases to trimming and J lost 2 bases; unmatched junction nucleotides: 11. The CDR3 length is 16 residues. CDR1 SGHNT and CDR2 YYREEE come from the germline V gene (reference sequence).